This T cell receptor (beta chain) was found in a study of shared clonotypes between healthy human individuals. General study results and limits: Naive CD4 clonotypes overlapped across a handful of donors at roughly 4.5%. Estimated clonotype richness was generally higher in naive than memory subsets.

The table came from immunoSEQ multiplex PCR; TCRdb's copy has only in-frame clones and leaves some out. The sample includes about 800,000 clones, around 96% of them seen just once. The V and J ends lost 10 bases and 8 bases respectively, with 16 bases between them. From germline, CDR1 is MNHEY and CDR2 SMNVEV (reference sequence). The CDR3 sequence is 12 residues long. The naive CD8 subset, CD45RO-negative cells positively selected for CCR7, excluded terminally differentiated effector memory CD45RA+ cells. Turning to this clone: Its specificity is not known.

What was sequenced was naive CD8+ T cells sorted from blood. The chain links TRBV27 to TRBJ2-3; the D is unclear. The sequence derives from a man aged 25-40 years in good health. The CDR3 DNA reads TGTGCCACCTCACCCGATTTAGGTACGCAGTATTTT. Translated, it gives CATSPDLGTQYF.